Presented here are 4 T cell receptor beta chains from one specimen sequenced in a study of T cell responses to AZD1222 COVID-19 vaccine. Data came from immunoSEQ multiplex PCR; TCRdb stores just in-frame clones and leaves some out. The repertoire holds roughly 93,000 clones, roughly 90% seen once, with approximately 30% in the top ten. Here the sequenced sample was peripheral blood, taken on day 0 of AZD1222 vaccination. Receptor source: an adult in good health.

CDR3 nucleotide sequence: TGTGCCAGCAGCTTAAACCAGCGGGGCGGAGAGACCCAGTACTTC. Its translation is CASSLNQRGGETQYF. V and J are TRBV7-3 and TRBJ2-5; 7 bases match TRBD2. Germline values: CDR1 SGHTA, CDR2 FQGTGA. The V segment lost 1 base and the J segment 4 bases; nucleotides outside the gene matches: 6. The CDR3 covers 15 residues.

This clone was recorded a few times. This sequence joins TRBV28 and TRBJ1-5, with 10 nucleotides matching TRBD1. The CDR3 totals 15 residues. V was clipped by 5 bases and J by 1 base; unmatched bases: 2. CDR1 is MDHEN and CDR2 is SYDVKM in the germline V gene. This CDR3 reads CASSRGQGSNQPQHF. CDR3 nucleotide sequence: TGTGCCAGCAGTCGGGGACAGGGGAGCAATCAGCCCCAGCATTTT.

This chain uses TRBV30 with TRBJ2-5, with a weak D call TRBD2 (5 bases). CDR1 GTSNPN and CDR2 SVGIG come from the germline V gene (reference sequence). V was trimmed by 4 bases and J by 5 bases, leaving 11 bases between them. The CDR3 spans 12 residues. The CDR3 spells CAWTDGGETQYF. The CDR3, as DNA: TGTGCCTGGACGGACGGCGGGGAGACCCAGTACTTC. Full variable domain (rest looked up from reference TRBV30 and TRBJ2-5): SQTIHQWPATLVQPVGSPLSLECTVEGTSNPNLYWYRQAAGRGLQLLFYSVGIGQISSEVPQNLSASRPQDRQFILSSKKLLLSDSGFYLCAWTDGGETQYFGPGTRLLVL.

The chain has TRBV5-6 and TRBJ1-2, with no clear D. V gave up 0 bases and J gave up 6 bases, with 9 bases separating them. Germline assignment: CDR1 SGHDT and CDR2 YYEEEE. CDR3 length equals 13 residues. CDR3 amino acids: CASSLVGIDGYTF. CDR3 nucleotides: TGTGCCAGCAGCTTGGTGGGGATCGATGGCTACACCTTC.